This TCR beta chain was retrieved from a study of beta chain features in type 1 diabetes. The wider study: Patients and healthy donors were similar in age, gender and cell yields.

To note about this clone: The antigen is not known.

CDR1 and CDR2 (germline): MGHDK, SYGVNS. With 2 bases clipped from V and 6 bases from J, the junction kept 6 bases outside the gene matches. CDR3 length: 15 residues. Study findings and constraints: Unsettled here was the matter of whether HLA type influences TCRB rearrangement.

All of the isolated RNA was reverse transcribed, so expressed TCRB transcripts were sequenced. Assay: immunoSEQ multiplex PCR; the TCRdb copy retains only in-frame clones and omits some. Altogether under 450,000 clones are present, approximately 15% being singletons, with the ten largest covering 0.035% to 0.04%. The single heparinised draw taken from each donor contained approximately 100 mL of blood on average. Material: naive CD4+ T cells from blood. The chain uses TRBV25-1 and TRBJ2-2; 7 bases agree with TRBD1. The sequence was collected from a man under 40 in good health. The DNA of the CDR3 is TGTGCCAGCAGTGAAGTCAGTGGACAGGCCGGGGAGCTGTTTTTT. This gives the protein CASSEVSGQAGELFF.